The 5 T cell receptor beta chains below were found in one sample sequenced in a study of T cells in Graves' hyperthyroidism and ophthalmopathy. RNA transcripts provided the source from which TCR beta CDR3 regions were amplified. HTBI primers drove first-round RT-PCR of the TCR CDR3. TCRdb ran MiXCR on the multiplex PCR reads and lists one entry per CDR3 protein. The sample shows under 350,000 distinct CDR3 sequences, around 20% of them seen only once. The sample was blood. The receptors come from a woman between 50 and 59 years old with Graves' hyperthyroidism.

The CDR3 loop reads CASSLAGITGELFF. CDR3 DNA sequence: TGTGCCAGCAGTTTAGCGGGGATCACCGGGGAGCTGTTTTTT. The chain has TRBV28 and TRBJ2-2, with D maybe TRBD2 (6 bases). Germline loops: CDR1 MDHEN, CDR2 SYDVKM. The CDR3 runs 14 residues. V shed 2 bases and J shed 4 bases, with 8 bases lying between them.

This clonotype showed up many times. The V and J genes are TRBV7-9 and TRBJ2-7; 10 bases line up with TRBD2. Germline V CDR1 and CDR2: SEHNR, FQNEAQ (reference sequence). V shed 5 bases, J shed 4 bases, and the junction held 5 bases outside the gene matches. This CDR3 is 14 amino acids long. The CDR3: CASSPSGSTYEQYF. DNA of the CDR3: TGTGCCAGCAGCCCTAGCGGGAGTACGTACGAGCAGTACTTC.

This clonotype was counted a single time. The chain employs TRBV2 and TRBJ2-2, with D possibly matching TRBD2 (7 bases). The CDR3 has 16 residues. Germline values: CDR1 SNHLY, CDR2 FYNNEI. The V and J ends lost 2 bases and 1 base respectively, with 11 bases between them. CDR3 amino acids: CASSERGAVNTGELFF. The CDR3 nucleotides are TGTGCCAGCAGTGAACGGGGGGCGGTGAACACCGGGGAGCTGTTTTTT.

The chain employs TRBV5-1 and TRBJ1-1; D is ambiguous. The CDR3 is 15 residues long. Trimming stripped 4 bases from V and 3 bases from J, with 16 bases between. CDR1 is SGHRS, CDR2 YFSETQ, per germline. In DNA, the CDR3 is TGCGCCAGCAGCCAACCACGGCTCCGGGACACTGAAGCTTTCTTT. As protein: CASSQPRLRDTEAFF.

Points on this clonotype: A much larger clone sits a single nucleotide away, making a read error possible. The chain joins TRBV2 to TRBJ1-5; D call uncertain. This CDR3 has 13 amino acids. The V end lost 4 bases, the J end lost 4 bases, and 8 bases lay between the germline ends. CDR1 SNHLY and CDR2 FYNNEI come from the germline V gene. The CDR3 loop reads CASSGMGNQPQHF. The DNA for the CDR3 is TGTGCCAGCAGTGGCATGGGGAATCAGCCCCAGCATTTT.